This entry lists 19 T cell receptor beta chains sequenced from one sample in a study of T-cell reconstitution after alpha-beta-depleted transplantation in children (dated by TCRdb to between 2015 and 2016). Library prep was done by PCR. Sequencing used an Illumina HiSeq 2500. Molecular barcoding was employed in the preparation of TCR libraries, with unique molecular identifiers being used to normalize TCRbeta repertoire quantification. TCRdb trimmed the raw reads at Q25, called clones with MiXCR and kept productive beta chains. Rows are combined by CDR3 protein, so each entry shows the most common genes and DNA. The sample table lists some 100,000 distinct CDR3 sequences, around 16% of them with a count of one. 20% of the sample is taken by the ten largest. This specimen's treatment or condition label, interpreted: allogeneic hematopoietic cell transplantation with graft depleted of TCRalphabeta T cells and CD19 B cells.

Sequenced here: PBMCs, mostly from graft donor cells, sampled 180 days after TCRalphabeta/CD19-depleted stem cell transplant. The receptors were gathered from a male patient between 2 and 10 years old who had a stem cell transplant for acute lymphoblastic leukemia, so the T cells may come from the graft donor.

Only a few counts were recorded for this clonotype. The CDR3: CASSNGPQETQYF. In DNA form, the CDR3 reads TGCGCCAGCAGTAATGGTCCGCAAGAGACCCAGTACTTC. The genes are TRBV5-1 and TRBJ2-5; D is ambiguous. Germline V gene lookup returns CDR1 SGHRS and CDR2 YFSETQ. Trimming removed 5 bases from V and 2 bases from J, with 10 bases in between. CDR3 length equals 13 residues.

In this sample, this clonotype turned up a few times. The rearrangement joins TRBV2 to TRBJ1-1; 10 nucleotides agree with TRBD1. CDR1 is SNHLY and CDR2 is FYNNEI in the germline V gene. CDR3 size: 13 residues. Trimming removed 8 bases from V and 10 bases from J; junction bases left unmatched: 10. DNA for the CDR3: TGTGCCAGCCTTGCCGGGACAGGGGCGAGAGCTTTCTTT. It codes for CASLAGTGARAFF.

The chain has TRBV7-9 and TRBJ1-2; D may be TRBD1 (6 bases). Germline loops: CDR1 SEHNR, CDR2 FQNEAQ (reference sequence). Trimming stripped 1 base from V and 6 bases from J, with 9 bases between. CDR3 size: 13 residues. DNA for the CDR3: TGTGCCAGCAGCTTAGAAGGGGGGAATGGCTACACCTTC. This translates into CASSLEGGNGYTF.

The chain couples TRBV10-2 to TRBJ1-1; perhaps TRBD1 as D (5 bases). This CDR3 comprises 14 residues. In germline, CDR1 is WSHSY, CDR2 SAAADI. Trimming took off 6 bases at V and 6 bases at J, with 17 bases between the two ends. The chain's CDR3 is CASRDTGPIPEAFF. The CDR3 coding sequence is TGCGCCAGCAGGGACACGGGGCCGATCCCTGAAGCTTTCTTT.

This clonotype was seen a few times. This chain uses TRBV20-1 with TRBJ2-7; 9 positions agree with TRBD1. Losses at the gene ends were 6 bases for V and 4 bases for J; bases not matched to a gene: 4. Germline CDR1 is DFQATT and CDR2 is SNEGSKA (reference sequence). CDR3 length: 12 residues. Here the CDR3 DNA reads TGCAGTGCGGAACAGGGGGCTTACGAGCAGTACTTC. Encoded protein: CSAEQGAYEQYF.

The chain couples TRBV7-2 to TRBJ2-3; D unresolved. The length of the CDR3 is 15 residues. Trimming took off 5 bases at V and 0 bases at J, with 12 bases between the two ends. The germline gives CDR1 SGHTA, CDR2 FQGNSA. The CDR3 is CASSPRRRSTDTQYF. Written as DNA, the CDR3 is TGTGCCAGCAGCCCTCGGCGGCGCAGCACAGATACGCAGTATTTT.

This clonotype was seen a few times. The J gene is TRBJ2-7, the V gene TRBV10-1; 8 bases line up with TRBD2. Germline V CDR1 and CDR2: WNHNN, SYGVQD (reference sequence). The CDR3 contains 12 residues. CDR3 loop: CAAGGPWVEQYF. For the CDR3, the DNA is TGCGCTGCGGGGGGTCCATGGGTCGAGCAGTACTTC.

The V call is TRBV15, the J call TRBJ2-7; TRBD1 aligns across 9 bases. Per the germline V gene, CDR1 is LNHNV and CDR2 is YYDKDF (reference sequence). This CDR3 spans 15 amino acids. With 1 base clipped from V and 7 bases from J, the junction kept 8 bases outside the gene matches. This chain's CDR3 is CATSRVRGQGSEQYF. As DNA, the CDR3 is TGTGCCACCAGCAGAGTCAGAGGACAGGGGTCTGAGCAGTACTTC.

This clonotype was picked up a small number of times. This rearrangement joins TRBV12-3 or TRBV12-4 to TRBJ2-7; a weak D match, TRBD1 (5 bases). This CDR3 contains 16 residues. Trimming left V 2 bases short and J 3 bases short, with 17 bases between. The CDR3 nucleotides read TGTGCCAGCAGTTTAAGAAGGGCAGGGCGTTTCTACGAGCAGTACTTC. Translation gives CASSLRRAGRFYEQYF.

This clonotype showed up many times. The chain employs TRBV5-6 and TRBJ1-1, with D unresolved. The CDR3 is 13 residues long. Germline assignment: CDR1 SGHDT and CDR2 YYEEEE. Deletions cut 0 bases from V and 10 bases from J, with 13 bases between. In nucleotides, the CDR3 is TGTGCCAGCAGCTTGGCCCTGAGGGATGGAGCTTTCTTT. It specifies CASSLALRDGAFF.

The chain uses TRBV7-9 and TRBJ2-7; 9 positions agree with TRBD1. The junction had 4 bases not matched to a gene; V was cut back by 2 bases and J by 2 bases. CDR1 and CDR2 (germline): SEHNR, FQNEAQ (reference sequence). The CDR3 consists of 15 residues. The CDR3: CASSLLGTGTYEQYF. The CDR3 bases are TGTGCCAGCAGCTTACTGGGGACAGGGACCTACGAGCAGTACTTC.

Remarks on this clonotype: The junction departs from the called germline gene at one end, perhaps through a read error. The gene calls are TRBV3-1 and TRBJ2-7, with 8 bases lining up with TRBD1. This CDR3 has 15 amino acids. The germline V gene has CDR1 LGHDT and CDR2 YNNKEL (reference sequence). In nucleotides, the CDR3 is TGTGCCAGCAGCGAAGACGGGACAGGACTCTACGAGCAGTACTTC. It specifies CASSEDGTGLYEQYF.

The chain carries TRBV29-1 and TRBJ2-6; D possibly corresponds to TRBD1 (6 bases). Germline assignment: CDR1 SQVTM and CDR2 ANQGSEA. Trimming left V 5 bases short and J 0 bases short, with 20 bases between. The CDR3 loop spans 18 amino acids. CDR3 DNA: TGCAGCGTTTACAGGGCGGACGGAGAAAGCTCTGGGGCCAACGTCCTGACTTTC. It codes for CSVYRADGESSGANVLTF.

This clonotype was counted between two and nine times. The J gene is TRBJ2-3, the V gene TRBV12-3 or TRBV12-4; D not certain. V was clipped by 2 bases and J by 1 base, with 4 bases between them. The CDR3 sequence is 13 residues long. DNA for the CDR3: TGTGCCAGCAGTTTAATCCGCACAGATACGCAGTATTTT. Protein product: CASSLIRTDTQYF.

This clonotype occurred a few times. This rearrangement joins TRBV6-1 to TRBJ2-7; D possibly uses TRBD1 or TRBD2 (5 bases each). Germline CDR1 reads MNHNS; CDR2 reads SASEGT. Trimming stripped 5 bases from V and 2 bases from J, with 16 bases between. The CDR3 spans 15 residues. The CDR3 region is CASSMGDGGTYEQYF. CDR3 sequence (DNA): TGTGCCAGCAGTATGGGGGACGGAGGCACCTACGAGCAGTACTTC.

The gene calls are TRBV20-1 and TRBJ1-1; weak D call: TRBD1 (5 bases). This CDR3 has 14 amino acids. In germline, CDR1 is DFQATT, CDR2 SNEGSKA (reference sequence). Trimming removed 6 bases from V and 0 bases from J, with 14 bases in between. The CDR3 nucleotides are TGCAGTGCGCGTCGGGGGACGGTGAACACTGAAGCTTTCTTT. Translated, it gives CSARRGTVNTEAFF.

CDR3 protein: CASADRGRSYEQYF. CDR3 in DNA: TGTGCCAGCGCGGACAGGGGGCGATCCTACGAGCAGTACTTC. This sequence joins TRBV7-9 and TRBJ2-7; 11 positions match TRBD1. This CDR3 is built from 14 residues. From germline, CDR1 is SEHNR and CDR2 FQNEAQ (reference sequence). V was pared by 8 bases and J by 1 base, with 4 bases of the junction left unmatched.

The DNA of the CDR3 is TGCAGTGCTAGAGATACATCCATGGCAGGGGACGGCTACACCTTC. Translated, it gives CSARDTSMAGDGYTF. The chain uses TRBV20-1 and TRBJ1-2; perhaps TRBD1 as D (6 bases). Germline lookup yields CDR1 DFQATT and CDR2 SNEGSKA (reference sequence). The CDR3 sequence is 15 residues long. Trimming took off 0 bases at V and 8 bases at J, with 19 bases between the two ends.

This clonotype was seen ten or more times. The V call is TRBV4-2, the J call TRBJ2-1, with a possible D match to TRBD2 (6 bases). V was clipped by 1 base and J by 8 bases, with 21 bases between them. CDR1 is LGHNA, CDR2 YNFKEQ, per germline. The CDR3 extends over 17 amino acids. The CDR3 region has the DNA TGTGCCAGCAGCCAAGCGGGTTATGGCGCTAGGGAGGATGAGCAGTTCTTC. This translates into CASSQAGYGAREDEQFF.